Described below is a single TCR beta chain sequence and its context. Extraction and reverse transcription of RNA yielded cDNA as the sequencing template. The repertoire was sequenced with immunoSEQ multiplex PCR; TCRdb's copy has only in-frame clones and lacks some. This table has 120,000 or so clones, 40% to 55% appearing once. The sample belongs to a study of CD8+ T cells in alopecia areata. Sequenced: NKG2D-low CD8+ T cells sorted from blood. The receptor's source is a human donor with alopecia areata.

CDR3 amino acids: CASRYRDSDYYEQYF. The CDR3, as DNA: TGTGCCAGCAGATACCGGGACTCCGACTACTACGAGCAGTACTTC. The V gene is TRBV27, the J gene TRBJ2-7, with D possibly matching TRBD2 (6 bases). Trimming cost V 6 bases and J 3 bases, with 18 bases left between them. Germline V gene data show CDR1 as MNHEY and CDR2 as SMNVEV (reference sequence). This CDR3 region has 15 residues.